These 22 T cell receptor beta chains originate from one sample sequenced in a study of T-cell memory formation after mild COVID-19. In TCRdb, the 5' RACE reads were re-called with MiXCR into one record per CDR3 protein. The sample comprises approximately 46,000 distinct CDR3 sequences, roughly 12% of which are singletons, and more than 20% rests with the top ten. Sequenced material: PBMCs or a T cell subset sorted from them (not recorded which). The origin of the receptors is a man in his late teens or twenties who had mild COVID-19 (a few samples of this study predate the infection). Cell type and time point are not known.

There are a few counts of this clonotype. This chain joins TRBV5-1 and TRBJ1-1, with 7 bases lining up with TRBD1. The V gene's germline CDR1 is SGHRS and CDR2 YFSETQ. The CDR3 contains 15 residues. Trimming cost V 4 bases and J 5 bases; bases outside gene matches: 11. The CDR3 DNA is TGCGCCAGCAGCGACGACAGGGTCGGTGGAACTGAAGCTTTCTTT. It encodes CASSDDRVGGTEAFF.

This clonotype was seen a handful of times. The CDR3 spells CAISEFSSSYNEQFF. The CDR3 nucleotides are TGTGCCATCAGTGAATTTTCTAGCTCCTACAATGAGCAGTTCTTC. The rearrangement links TRBV10-3 to TRBJ2-1; D remains ambiguous. The CDR3 runs to 15 residues. Germline CDR1 is ENHRY and CDR2 is SYGVKD. The germline V and J ends were trimmed by 3 bases and 0 bases, with 9 bases remaining between them.

This clonotype appeared a few times. The V and J genes are TRBV4-1 and TRBJ2-3; 7 positions agree with TRBD2. Germline loops: CDR1 MGHRA, CDR2 YSYEKL. The J segment lost 2 bases and the V segment lost 5 bases, leaving 7 bases of the junction unmatched. This CDR3 is built from 15 residues. CDR3 amino acids: CASSSAGMNTDTQYF. In DNA form, the CDR3 reads TGCGCCAGCAGCTCAGCGGGAATGAACACAGATACGCAGTATTTT.

The rearrangement links TRBV3-1 to TRBJ1-5; no reliable D call. Germline CDR1 reads LGHDT; CDR2 reads YNNKEL (reference sequence). The CDR3 runs to 13 residues. Trimming removed 1 base from V and 7 bases from J, with 8 bases in between. This CDR3 is CASSQGASQPQHF. As DNA, the CDR3 is TGTGCCAGCAGCCAAGGTGCATCCCAGCCCCAGCATTTT.

CDR3 nucleotide sequence: TGTGCCAGCAGCCTGACAGGGGGCTCCTACAATGAGCAGTTCTTC. It codes for CASSLTGGSYNEQFF. V gene TRBV6-4 combines with J gene TRBJ2-1; 9 nucleotides match TRBD1. The CDR3 spans 15 residues. The J segment lost 0 bases and the V segment lost 6 bases, leaving 3 bases of the junction unmatched. The germline V gene has CDR1 MRHNA and CDR2 SNTAGT.

This clonotype was seen many times. The chain is built from TRBV20-1 and TRBJ2-7; D not certain. Germline CDR1 and CDR2: DFQATT and SNEGSKA (reference sequence). Trimming cost V 2 bases and J 3 bases, with 11 bases left between them. CDR3 length: 13 residues. The CDR3 DNA sequence: TGCAGTGCTAGAAGCGTCCTTAGCTACGAGCAGTACTTC. Its translation: CSARSVLSYEQYF.

This chain joins TRBV7-9 and TRBJ1-2, with TRBD1 as a possible D gene (5 bases). The CDR3 extends over 15 amino acids. The V and J ends lost 5 bases and 9 bases respectively, with 22 bases between them. CDR1 SEHNR and CDR2 FQNEAQ come from the germline V gene (reference sequence). CDR3 loop: CASSLWDRPGVSYTF. As DNA, the CDR3 is TGTGCCAGCAGCCTGTGGGACCGGCCGGGAGTAAGCTACACCTTC.

The chain is built from TRBV5-4 and TRBJ1-6; no reliable D call. Between the trimmed V and J ends, which lost 0 bases and 8 bases, there was a span of 6 bases. The CDR3 is 13 residues long. Germline V gives CDR1 SGHNT, CDR2 YYREEE (reference sequence). CDR3 sequence: CASSLAWDSPLHF. The DNA of the CDR3 is TGTGCCAGCAGCTTGGCTTGGGATTCACCCCTCCACTTT.

This clonotype was seen ten or more times. The chain joins TRBV7-2 to TRBJ2-4; D might be TRBD2 (5 bases). Germline-derived CDR1 and CDR2 are SGHTA and FQGNSA. CDR3 length: 14 amino acids. Trimming shortened V by 5 bases and J by 6 bases, and 14 bases separated the two germline ends. Here the CDR3 reads CASSGGQDRNIQYF. Written as DNA, the CDR3 is TGTGCCAGCAGCGGAGGCCAGGACCGAAACATTCAGTACTTC.

V gene TRBV7-2 combines with J gene TRBJ2-2; 12 bases are a match to TRBD1. Germline CDR1 reads SGHTA; CDR2 reads FQGNSA. V lost 3 bases and J lost 4; bases outside the gene matches: 3. The CDR3 is 16 amino acids. CDR3: CASSLGQGAGTGELFF. As DNA, the CDR3 is TGTGCCAGCAGCTTGGGACAGGGGGCGGGCACCGGGGAGCTGTTTTTT. Drawing the rest from reference TRBV7-2 and TRBJ2-2, the complete variable domain is GAGVSQSPSNKVTEKGKDVELRCDPISGHTALYWYRQSLGQGLEFLIYFQGNSAPDKSGLPSDRFSAERTGGSVSTLTIQRTQQEDSAVYLCASSLGQGAGTGELFFGEGSRLTVL.

The CDR3 loop reads CAISGTGQGGANVLTF. The DNA for the CDR3 is TGTGCCATCAGCGGGACAGGGCAAGGTGGGGCCAACGTCCTGACTTTC. The rearrangement links TRBV10-3 to TRBJ2-6; 9 nucleotides agree with TRBD1. The germline V gene has CDR1 ENHRY and CDR2 SYGVKD. This CDR3 is built from 16 residues. Unmatched junction bases numbered 6, after V lost 6 bases and J lost 3 bases.

The chain carries TRBV6-5 and TRBJ1-2; D call uncertain. CDR3 length equals 13 residues. V was pared by 3 bases and J by 4 bases, with 9 bases between. CDR1 and CDR2 from the germline V gene are MNHEY and SVGAGI. The DNA for the CDR3 is TGTGCCAGCAGTTATGCGACGGTCTATGGCTACACCTTC. Translating gives CASSYATVYGYTF.

This clonotype was observed a few times. This chain connects TRBV10-2 to TRBJ2-7, with 9 bases identical to TRBD2. V gave up 9 bases and J gave up 0 bases; unmatched junction bases: 3. Germline-derived CDR1 and CDR2 are WSHSY and SAAADI. The CDR3 is 13 amino acids. CDR3 sequence (DNA): TGCGCCAGTCAGACTAGCGGCTCCTACGAGCAGTACTTC. As protein: CASQTSGSYEQYF.

This clonotype has only a few counts. V usage is TRBV6-2 or TRBV6-3 and J usage is TRBJ2-1; possibly TRBD1 for D (6 bases). V was shortened by 5 bases and J by 1 base, with 12 bases between the two germline ends. The germline gives CDR1 MNHEY, CDR2 SVGEGT. The CDR3 runs 15 residues. CDR3 coding DNA: TGTGCCAGCAGTGGGTTGAGGGGGTCCTACAATGAGCAGTTCTTC. Its translation is CASSGLRGSYNEQFF.

This clonotype was counted at least ten times. This sequence joins TRBV5-5 and TRBJ2-1; D is undetermined. V was shortened by 0 bases and J by 7 bases, with 11 bases between the two germline ends. This CDR3 region has 14 residues. CDR1 and CDR2 (germline): SGHKS, YYEKEE (reference sequence). The CDR3 sequence is CASSLEPIGNEQFF. The CDR3 region has the DNA TGTGCCAGCAGCTTGGAACCAATCGGAAATGAGCAGTTCTTC.

This clonotype was seen a handful of times. This rearrangement joins TRBV30 to TRBJ2-7; D is undetermined. The CDR3 length is 12 residues. The germline CDR1 and CDR2 sequences are GTSNPN and SVGIG (reference sequence). Trimming cost V 0 bases and J 7 bases, with 10 bases left between them. The DNA for the CDR3 is TGTGCCTGGAGTGTACCCCCGTCTGAGCAGTACTTC. Its translation is CAWSVPPSEQYF.

This clonotype was detected only a few times. The chain recombines TRBV6-1 with TRBJ2-2, with a possible D match to TRBD1 (6 bases). CDR3 size: 14 residues. V lost 6 bases, J lost 3 bases, and 11 bases lay in between. Germline lookup yields CDR1 MNHNS and CDR2 SASEGT. CDR3 nucleotides: TGTGCCAGCAGCGGGCAGGGGTACACCGGGGAGCTGTTTTTT. Protein sequence: CASSGQGYTGELFF.

This clonotype came up a few times. V and J are TRBV6-2 or TRBV6-3 and TRBJ2-5; D is undetermined. CDR1 is MNHEY and CDR2 is SVGEGT in the germline V gene. This CDR3 has 11 residues. The V end lost 5 bases, the J end lost 7 bases, and 8 bases lay between the germline ends. CDR3 sequence reads: CASSAGGTQYF. The CDR3 DNA follows: TGTGCCAGCAGTGCCGGCGGGACCCAGTACTTC.

This clonotype came up a few times. CDR3: CASSSQNNEQFF. In nucleotides, the CDR3 is TGTGCCAGCAGCTCGCAGAACAATGAGCAGTTCTTC. This rearrangement joins TRBV7-9 to TRBJ2-1; D call uncertain. The ends were cut back, 4 bases at V and 5 bases at J, with 6 bases in the middle. The CDR3 runs to 12 residues. Germline-derived CDR1 and CDR2 are SEHNR and FQNEAQ (reference sequence). The full variable domain, completed using reference TRBV7-9 and TRBJ2-1, is DTGVSQNPRHKITKRGQNVTFRCDPISEHNRLYWYRQTLGQGPEFLTYFQNEAQLEKSRLLSDRFSAERPKGSFSTLEIQRTEQGDSAMYLCASSSQNNEQFFGPGTRLTVL.

This clonotype was counted many times. The chain uses TRBV28 and TRBJ2-4; D is possibly TRBD2 (5 bases). V lost 4 bases and J 3 bases, leaving 16 bases between the germline ends. The CDR3 is 16 residues long. Looked up from germline, CDR1 is MDHEN and CDR2 is SYDVKM. The CDR3 sequence is CASSSHTDFGKNIQYF. CDR3 in DNA: TGTGCCAGCAGTTCGCACACGGACTTTGGCAAAAACATTCAGTACTTC.

V and J are TRBV21-1 and TRBJ2-2. TRBV21-1 is an annotated pseudogene. This CDR3 is 17 amino acids long. This CDR3 reads CASSRLNKRTNTGELFF. CDR3 nucleotide sequence: TGTGCCAGCAGCCGCCTAAATAAGCGAACGAACACCGGGGAGCTGTTTTTT.

The sample holds many counts of this clonotype. The rearrangement joins TRBV12-3 or TRBV12-4 to TRBJ2-3; the match to TRBD2 covers 11 bases. V was clipped by 4 bases and J by 14 bases; unmatched bases: 17. The CDR3 loop spans 16 amino acids. This CDR3 reads CASSSTSGGRLYLVYF. CDR3 bases: TGTGCCAGCAGTTCAACTAGCGGGGGCCGACTCTACCTCGTGTATTTT.